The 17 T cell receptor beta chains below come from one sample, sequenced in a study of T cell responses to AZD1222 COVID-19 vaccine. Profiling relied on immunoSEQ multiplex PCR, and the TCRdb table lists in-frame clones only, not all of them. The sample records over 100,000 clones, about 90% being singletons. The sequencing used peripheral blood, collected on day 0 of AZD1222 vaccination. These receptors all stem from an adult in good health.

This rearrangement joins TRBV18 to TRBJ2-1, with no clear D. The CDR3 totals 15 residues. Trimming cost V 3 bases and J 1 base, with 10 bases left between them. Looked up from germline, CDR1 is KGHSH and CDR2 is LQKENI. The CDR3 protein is CASSPKDVSYNEQFF. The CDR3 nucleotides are TGTGCCAGCTCACCGAAAGACGTATCCTACAATGAGCAGTTCTTC.

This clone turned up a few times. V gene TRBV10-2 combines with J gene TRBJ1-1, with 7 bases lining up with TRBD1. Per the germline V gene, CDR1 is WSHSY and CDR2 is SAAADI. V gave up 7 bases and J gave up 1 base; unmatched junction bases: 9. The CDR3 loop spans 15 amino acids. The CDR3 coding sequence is TGCGCCAGCACTACGACAGGGCGGGCGAACACTGAAGCTTTCTTT. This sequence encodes CASTTTGRANTEAFF.

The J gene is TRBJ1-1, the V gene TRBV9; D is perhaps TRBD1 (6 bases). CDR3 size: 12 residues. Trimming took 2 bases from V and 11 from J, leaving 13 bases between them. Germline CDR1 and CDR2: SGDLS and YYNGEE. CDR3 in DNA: TGTGCCAGCAGCGTTAATCAGGGGTCCGCTTTCTTT. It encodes CASSVNQGSAFF. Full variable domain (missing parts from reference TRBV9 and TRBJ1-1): DSGVTQTPKHLITATGQRVTLRCSPRSGDLSVYWYQQSLDQGLQFLIQYYNGEERAKGNILERFSAQQFPDLHSELNLSSLELGDSALYFCASSVNQGSAFFGQGTRLTVV.

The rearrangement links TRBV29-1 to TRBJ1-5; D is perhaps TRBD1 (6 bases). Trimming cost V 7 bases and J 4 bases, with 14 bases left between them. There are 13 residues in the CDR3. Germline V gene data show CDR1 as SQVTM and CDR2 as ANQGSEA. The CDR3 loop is CSASDSLNQPQHF. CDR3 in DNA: TGCAGCGCATCGGACAGTTTAAATCAGCCCCAGCATTTT.

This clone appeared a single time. CDR3 sequence: CASSSRTEETQYF. CDR3 nucleotide sequence: TGTGCCAGCAGTTCCCGGACAGAAGAGACCCAGTACTTC. This chain links TRBV12-3 or TRBV12-4 with TRBJ2-5; perhaps TRBD1 as D (6 bases). The CDR3 runs 13 residues. V lost 4 bases to trimming and J lost 3 bases, with 9 bases between them.

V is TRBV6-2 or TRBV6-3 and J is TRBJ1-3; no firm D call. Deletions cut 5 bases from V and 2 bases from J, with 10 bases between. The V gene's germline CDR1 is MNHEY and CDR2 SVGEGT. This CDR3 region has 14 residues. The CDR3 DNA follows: TGTGCCAGCAGTAGTCGTGGTACTGGAAACACCATATATTTT. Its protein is CASSSRGTGNTIYF.

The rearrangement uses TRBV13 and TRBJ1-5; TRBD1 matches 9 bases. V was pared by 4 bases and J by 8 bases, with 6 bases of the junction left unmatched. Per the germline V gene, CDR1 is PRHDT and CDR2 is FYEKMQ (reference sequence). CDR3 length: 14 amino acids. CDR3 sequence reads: CASSSHDRGKPQHF. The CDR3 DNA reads TGTGCCAGCAGCTCCCATGACAGGGGGAAGCCCCAGCATTTT.

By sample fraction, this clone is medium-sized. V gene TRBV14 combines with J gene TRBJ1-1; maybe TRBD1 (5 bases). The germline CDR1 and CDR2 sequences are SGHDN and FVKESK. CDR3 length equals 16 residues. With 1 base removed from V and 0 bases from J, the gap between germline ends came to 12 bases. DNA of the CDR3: TGTGCCAGCAGCCAAGGAGAGGGACCGATGAACACTGAAGCTTTCTTT. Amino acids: CASSQGEGPMNTEAFF. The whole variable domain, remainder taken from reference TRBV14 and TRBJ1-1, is EAGVTQFPSHSVIEKGQTVTLRCDPISGHDNLYWYRRVMGKEIKFLLHFVKESKQDESGMPNNRFLAERTGGTYSTLKVQPAELEDSGVYFCASSQGEGPMNTEAFFGQGTRLTVV.

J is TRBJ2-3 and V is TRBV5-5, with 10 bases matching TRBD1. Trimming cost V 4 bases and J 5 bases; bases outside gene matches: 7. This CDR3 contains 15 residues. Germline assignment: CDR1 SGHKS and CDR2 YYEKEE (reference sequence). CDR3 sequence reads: CASSPRTGGEDTQYF. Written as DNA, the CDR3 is TGTGCCAGCAGCCCCCGGACAGGGGGAGAAGATACGCAGTATTTT.

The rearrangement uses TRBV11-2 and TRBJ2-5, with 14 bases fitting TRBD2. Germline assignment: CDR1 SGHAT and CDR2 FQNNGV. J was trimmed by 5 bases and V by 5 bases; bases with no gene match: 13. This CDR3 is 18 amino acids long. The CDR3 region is CASSPSGTSGSGGETQYF. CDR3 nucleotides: TGTGCCAGCAGCCCCTCCGGGACTAGCGGGAGCGGAGGGGAGACCCAGTACTTC.

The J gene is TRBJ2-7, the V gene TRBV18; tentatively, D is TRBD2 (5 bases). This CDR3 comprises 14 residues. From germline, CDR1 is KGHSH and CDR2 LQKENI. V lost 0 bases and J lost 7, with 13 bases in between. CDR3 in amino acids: CASSPPAGNPEQYF. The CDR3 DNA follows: TGTGCCAGCTCACCACCGGCCGGGAACCCGGAGCAGTACTTC.

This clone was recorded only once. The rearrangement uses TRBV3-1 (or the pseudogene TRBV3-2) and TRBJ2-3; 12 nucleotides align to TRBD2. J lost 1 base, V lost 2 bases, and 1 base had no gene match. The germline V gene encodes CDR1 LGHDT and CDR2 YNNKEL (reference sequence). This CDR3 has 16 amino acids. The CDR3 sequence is CASSQRTSGGTDTQYF. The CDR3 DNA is TGTGCCAGCAGCCAAAGGACTAGCGGGGGCACAGATACGCAGTATTTT.

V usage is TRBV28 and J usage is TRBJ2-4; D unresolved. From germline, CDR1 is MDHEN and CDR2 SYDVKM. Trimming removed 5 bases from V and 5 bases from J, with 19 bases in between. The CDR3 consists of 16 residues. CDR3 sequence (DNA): TGTGCCAGCAGTCACCTCCTTAGGGTCAGTCAAAACATTCAGTACTTC. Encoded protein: CASSHLLRVSQNIQYF.

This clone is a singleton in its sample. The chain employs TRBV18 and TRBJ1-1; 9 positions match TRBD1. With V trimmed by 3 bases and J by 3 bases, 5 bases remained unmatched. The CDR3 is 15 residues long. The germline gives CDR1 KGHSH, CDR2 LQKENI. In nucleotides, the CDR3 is TGTGCCAGCTCACCCGGGACAGGGTGGGACACTGAAGCTTTCTTT. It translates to CASSPGTGWDTEAFF.

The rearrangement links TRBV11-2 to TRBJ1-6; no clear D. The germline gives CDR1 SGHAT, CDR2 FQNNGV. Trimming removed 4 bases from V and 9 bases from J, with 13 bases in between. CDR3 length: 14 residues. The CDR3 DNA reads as TGTGCCAGCAGCTCCGAGTGGGCGGGTTCACCCCTCCACTTT. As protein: CASSSEWAGSPLHF.

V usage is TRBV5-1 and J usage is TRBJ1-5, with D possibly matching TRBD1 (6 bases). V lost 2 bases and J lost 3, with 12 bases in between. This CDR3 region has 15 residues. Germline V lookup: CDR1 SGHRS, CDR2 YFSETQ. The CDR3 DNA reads TGCGCCAGCAGCTTATCCGGGGGCCCCAATCAGCCCCAGCATTTT. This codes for CASSLSGGPNQPQHF.

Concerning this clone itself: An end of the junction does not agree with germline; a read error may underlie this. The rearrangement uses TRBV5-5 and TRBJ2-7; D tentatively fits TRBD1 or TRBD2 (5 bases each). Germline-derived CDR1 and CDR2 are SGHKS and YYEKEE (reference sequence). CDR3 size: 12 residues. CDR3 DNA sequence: TGTGCCAGCAGCTTCCGGGACCCACGTTGGGACTTC. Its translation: CASSFRDPRWDF.